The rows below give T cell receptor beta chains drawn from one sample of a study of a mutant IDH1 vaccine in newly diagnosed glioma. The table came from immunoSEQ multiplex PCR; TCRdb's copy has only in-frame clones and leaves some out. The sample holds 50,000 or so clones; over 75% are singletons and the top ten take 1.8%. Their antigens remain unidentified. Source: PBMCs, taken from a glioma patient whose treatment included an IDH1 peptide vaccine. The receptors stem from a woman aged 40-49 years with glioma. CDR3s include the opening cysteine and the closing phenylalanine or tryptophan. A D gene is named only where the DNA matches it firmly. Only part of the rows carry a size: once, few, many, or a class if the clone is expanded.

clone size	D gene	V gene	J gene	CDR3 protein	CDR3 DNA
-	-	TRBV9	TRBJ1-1	CASSVIGGTEAFF	TGTGCCAGCAGCGTAATAGGTGGCACTGAAGCTTTCTTT
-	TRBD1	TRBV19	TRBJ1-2	CASVLGTGMGGYTF	TGTGCCAGTGTCCTAGGGACAGGGATGGGTGGCTACACCTTC
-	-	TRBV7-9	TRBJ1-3	CASSFISGNTIYF	TGTGCCAGCAGCTTCATCTCTGGAAACACCATATATTTT
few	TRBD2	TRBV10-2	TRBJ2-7	CASRTSGGYEQYF	TGCGCCAGCAGGACTAGCGGGGGTTACGAGCAGTACTTC
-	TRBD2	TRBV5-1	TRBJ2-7	CASSSAGGAYEQYF	TGCGCCAGCAGCTCAGCGGGGGGAGCCTACGAGCAGTACTTC
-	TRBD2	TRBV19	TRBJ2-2	CASNRLAGGPGELFF	TGTGCCAGTAACCGACTAGCGGGGGGGCCCGGGGAGCTGTTTTTT
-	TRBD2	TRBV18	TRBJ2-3	CASSPLLAGGQDTQYF	TGTGCCAGCTCACCACTACTAGCGGGGGGGCAAGATACGCAGTATTTT
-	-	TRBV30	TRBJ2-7	CAWSVKGISYEQYF	TGTGCCTGGAGTGTAAAGGGGATCTCCTACGAGCAGTACTTC
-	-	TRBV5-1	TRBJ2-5	CASSADQETQYF	TGCGCCAGCAGCGCTGACCAAGAGACCCAGTACTTC
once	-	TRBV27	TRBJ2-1	CASRTGVEQFF	TGTGCCAGCAGAACGGGGGTTGAGCAGTTCTTC
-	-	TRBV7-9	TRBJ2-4	CASSLVSTQNIQYF	TGTGCCAGCAGCTTAGTATCAACACAAAACATTCAGTACTTC
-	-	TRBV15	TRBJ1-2	CATSRADTGSYGYTF	TGTGCCACCAGCAGAGCCGACACAGGTTCCTATGGCTACACCTTC
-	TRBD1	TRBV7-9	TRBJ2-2	CASSAITGAGTGELFF	TGTGCCAGCAGCGCCATCACAGGGGCGGGCACCGGGGAGCTGTTTTTT
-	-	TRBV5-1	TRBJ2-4	CASSLADGGRIQYF	TGCGCCAGCAGCTTGGCGGACGGAGGGAGGATTCAGTACTTC
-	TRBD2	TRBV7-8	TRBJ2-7	CASSRMGGGLPYEQYF	TGTGCCAGCAGCCGAATGGGCGGGGGACTCCCCTACGAGCAGTACTTC
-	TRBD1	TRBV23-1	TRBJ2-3	CASSQSEWGQGADTQYF	TGCGCCAGCAGTCAATCGGAATGGGGACAGGGGGCAGATACGCAGTATTTT
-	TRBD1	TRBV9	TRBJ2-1	CASSVRQGDNEQFF	TGTGCCAGCAGCGTGCGGCAGGGGGACAATGAGCAGTTCTTC
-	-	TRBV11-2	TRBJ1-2	CASSGTDYGYTF	TGTGCCAGCAGCGGGACGGACTATGGCTACACCTTC
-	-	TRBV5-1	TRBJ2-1	CASSLGRDEQFF	TGCGCCAGCAGCTTGGGAAGGGATGAGCAGTTCTTC
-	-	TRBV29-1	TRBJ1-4	CSVSIPATNEKLFF	TGCAGCGTTTCAATACCGGCAACTAATGAAAAACTGTTTTTT
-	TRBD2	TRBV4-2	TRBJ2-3	CASSRGGAKHTQYF	TGTGCCAGCAGTCGCGGGGGGGCCAAGCATACGCAGTATTTT
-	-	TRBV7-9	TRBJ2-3	CASSLTQGVPLTDTQYF	TGTGCCAGCAGCTTAACCCAAGGTGTGCCTCTTACAGATACGCAGTATTTT
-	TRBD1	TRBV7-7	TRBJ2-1	CASSLDRDRGYNEQFF	TGTGCTAGCAGCTTAGACCGGGACAGGGGTTACAATGAGCAGTTCTTC
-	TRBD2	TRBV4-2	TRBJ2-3	CASSHRTSGGEDTQYF	TGTGCCAGCAGCCACAGGACTAGCGGGGGGGAAGATACGCAGTATTTT
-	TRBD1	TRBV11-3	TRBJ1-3	CASSHRTGGSGNTIYF	TGTGCCAGCAGCCACCGGACAGGGGGATCTGGAAACACCATATATTTT
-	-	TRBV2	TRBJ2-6	CATQGGANVLTF	TGTGCCACGCAAGGTGGGGCCAACGTCCTGACTTTC
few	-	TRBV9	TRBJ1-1	CASSWDTNTEAFF	TGTGCCAGCAGCTGGGACACTAACACTGAAGCTTTCTTT
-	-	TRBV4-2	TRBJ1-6	CASSPGGAGTLHF	TGTGCCAGCAGCCCGGGGGGGGCGGGGACCCTCCACTTT
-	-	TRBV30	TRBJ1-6	CAWSLTGGNYSPLHF	TGTGCCTGGAGTTTGACCGGGGGTAATTATTCACCCCTCCACTTT
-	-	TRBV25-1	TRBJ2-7	CASSEWEGGNEQYF	TGTGCCAGCAGTGAATGGGAAGGTGGCAACGAGCAGTACTTC
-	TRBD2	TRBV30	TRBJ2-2	CASSGGAGELFF	TGTGCCTCTAGCGGGGGGGCCGGGGAGCTGTTTTTT
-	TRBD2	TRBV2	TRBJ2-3	CASGGLAGSRDTQYF	TGTGCCAGCGGGGGGCTAGCGGGGTCCCGGGATACGCAGTATTTT
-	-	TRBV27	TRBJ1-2	CASSGNYGYTF	TGTGCCTCCTCCGGGAACTATGGCTACACCTTC
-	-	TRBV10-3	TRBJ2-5	CAISADGETQYF	TGTGCCATCAGTGCGGACGGGGAGACCCAGTACTTC
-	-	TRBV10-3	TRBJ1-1	CAISDEQMNTEAFF	TGTGCCATCAGTGACGAACAGATGAACACTGAAGCTTTCTTT
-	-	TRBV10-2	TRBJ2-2	CASSESGTRNTGELFF	TGCGCCAGCAGTGAGTCGGGGACACGGAACACCGGGGAGCTGTTTTTT
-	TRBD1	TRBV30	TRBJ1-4	CAWTRDSSEKLFF	TGTGCCTGGACCCGGGACAGCAGCGAAAAACTGTTTTTT
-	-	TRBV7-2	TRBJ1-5	CASSLVSGSNQPQHF	TGTGCCAGCAGCTTAGTTTCGGGCAGCAATCAGCCCCAGCATTTT
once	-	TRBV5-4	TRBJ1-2	CASSLNREWSYGYTF	TGTGCCAGCAGCTTGAACAGGGAATGGAGCTATGGCTACACCTTC
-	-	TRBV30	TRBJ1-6	CAWGFSPLHF	TGTGCCTGGGGCTTTTCACCCCTCCACTTT
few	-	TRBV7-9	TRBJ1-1	CASSSEAALNEAFF	TGTGCCAGCAGCTCGGAGGCAGCTTTAAATGAAGCTTTCTTT